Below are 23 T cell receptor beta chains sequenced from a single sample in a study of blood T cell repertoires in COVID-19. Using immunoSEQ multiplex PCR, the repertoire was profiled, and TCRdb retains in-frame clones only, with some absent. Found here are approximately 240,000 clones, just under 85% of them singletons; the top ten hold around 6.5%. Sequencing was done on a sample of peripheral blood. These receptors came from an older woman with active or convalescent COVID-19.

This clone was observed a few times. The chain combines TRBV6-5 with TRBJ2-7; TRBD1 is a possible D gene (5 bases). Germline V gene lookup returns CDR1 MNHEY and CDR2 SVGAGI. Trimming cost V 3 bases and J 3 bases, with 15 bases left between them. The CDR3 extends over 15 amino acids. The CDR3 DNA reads TGTGCCAGCAGTTATAGCCAGGGTCTAAGCTACGAGCAGTACTTC. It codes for CASSYSQGLSYEQYF.

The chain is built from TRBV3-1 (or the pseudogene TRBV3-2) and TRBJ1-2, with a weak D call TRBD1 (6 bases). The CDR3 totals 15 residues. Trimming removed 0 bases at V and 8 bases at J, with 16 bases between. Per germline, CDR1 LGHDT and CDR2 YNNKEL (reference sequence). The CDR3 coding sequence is TGTGCCAGCAGCCAAGATCTTGTTGGGGGCGTAGGCTACACCTTC. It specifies CASSQDLVGGVGYTF.

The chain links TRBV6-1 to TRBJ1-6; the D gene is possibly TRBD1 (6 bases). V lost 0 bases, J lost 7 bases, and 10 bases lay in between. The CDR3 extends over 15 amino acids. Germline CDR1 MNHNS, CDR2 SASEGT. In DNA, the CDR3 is TGTGCCAGCAGTGAAGCAAGGACAGCAAATTCACCCCTCCACTTT. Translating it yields CASSEARTANSPLHF.

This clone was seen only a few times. CDR3 nucleotide sequence: TGTGCCAGCAGCTTATCGGGGGGGCAATACTCTTCAGAGACCCAGTACTTC. It translates to CASSLSGGQYSSETQYF. The chain couples TRBV11-2 to TRBJ2-5, with 8 positions matching TRBD2. With V trimmed by 2 bases and J by 4 bases, 12 bases remained unmatched. The CDR3 covers 17 residues. Germline CDR1 and CDR2: SGHAT and FQNNGV.

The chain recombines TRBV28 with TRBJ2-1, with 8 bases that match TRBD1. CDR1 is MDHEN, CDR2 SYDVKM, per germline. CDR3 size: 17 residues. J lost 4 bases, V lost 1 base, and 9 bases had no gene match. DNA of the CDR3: TGTGCCAGCAGTTTATCCACAGGGGGTTTTTCTTACAATGAGCAGTTCTTC. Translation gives CASSLSTGGFSYNEQFF.

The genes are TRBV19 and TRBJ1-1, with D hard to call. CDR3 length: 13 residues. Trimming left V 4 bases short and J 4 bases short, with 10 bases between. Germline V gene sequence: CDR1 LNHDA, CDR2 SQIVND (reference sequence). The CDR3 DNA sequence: TGTGCCAGTAGTAAGAGGGAAATCACTGAAGCTTTCTTT. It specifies CASSKREITEAFF.

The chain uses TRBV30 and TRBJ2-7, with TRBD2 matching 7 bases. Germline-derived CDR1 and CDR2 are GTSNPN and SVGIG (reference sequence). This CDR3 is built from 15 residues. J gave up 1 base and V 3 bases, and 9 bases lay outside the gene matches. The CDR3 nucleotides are TGTGCCTGGAGCCCGGGTGGGGGGGGATCCTACGAGCAGTACTTC. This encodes CAWSPGGGGSYEQYF.

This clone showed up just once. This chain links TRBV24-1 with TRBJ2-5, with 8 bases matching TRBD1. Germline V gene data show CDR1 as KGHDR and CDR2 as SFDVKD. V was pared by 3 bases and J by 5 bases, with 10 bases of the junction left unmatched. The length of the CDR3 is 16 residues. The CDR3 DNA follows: TGTGCCACCAGTGATCCTAAGACAGGGGAGGCGGAGACCCAGTACTTC. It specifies CATSDPKTGEAETQYF.

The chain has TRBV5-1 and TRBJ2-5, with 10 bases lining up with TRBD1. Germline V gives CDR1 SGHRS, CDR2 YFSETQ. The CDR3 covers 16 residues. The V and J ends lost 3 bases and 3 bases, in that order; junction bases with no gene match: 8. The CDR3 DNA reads TGCGCCAGCAGCTCGACTCCCGGGACAGGGGAAGAGACCCAGTACTTC. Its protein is CASSSTPGTGEETQYF.

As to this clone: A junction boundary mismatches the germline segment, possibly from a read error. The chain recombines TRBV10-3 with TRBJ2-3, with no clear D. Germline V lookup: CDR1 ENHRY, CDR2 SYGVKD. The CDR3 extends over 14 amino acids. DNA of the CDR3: TGTGCCATCAGTGAGTCGACTGAGGCAGATGCGCAGTATTTT. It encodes CAISESTEADAQYF.

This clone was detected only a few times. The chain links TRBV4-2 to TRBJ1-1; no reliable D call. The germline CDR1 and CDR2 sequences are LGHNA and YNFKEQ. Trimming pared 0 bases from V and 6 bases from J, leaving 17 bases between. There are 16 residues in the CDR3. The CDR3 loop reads CASSQELATLGAEAFF. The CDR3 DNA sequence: TGTGCCAGCAGCCAAGAATTAGCTACCCTCGGGGCTGAAGCTTTCTTT.

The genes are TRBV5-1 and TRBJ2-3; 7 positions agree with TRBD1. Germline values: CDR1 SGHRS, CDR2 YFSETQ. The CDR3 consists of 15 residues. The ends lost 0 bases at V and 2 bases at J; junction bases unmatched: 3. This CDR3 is CASSLEGANTDTQYF. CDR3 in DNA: TGCGCCAGCAGCTTGGAGGGGGCGAACACAGATACGCAGTATTTT.

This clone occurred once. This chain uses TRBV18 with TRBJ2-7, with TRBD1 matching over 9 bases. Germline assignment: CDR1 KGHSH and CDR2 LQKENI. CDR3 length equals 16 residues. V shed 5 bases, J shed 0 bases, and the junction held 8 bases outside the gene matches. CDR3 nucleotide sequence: TGTGCCAGCTCAAAGAACGGGACAGGGTCCTCCTACGAGCAGTACGTC. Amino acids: CASSKNGTGSSYEQYV.

The CDR3 sequence: CASSLGQGIDTEAFF. CDR3 in DNA: TGTGCCAGCAGCTTAGGCCAGGGGATAGACACTGAAGCTTTCTTT. The V and J genes are TRBV7-9 and TRBJ1-1; tentative D call: TRBD1 (6 bases). The CDR3 runs to 15 residues. Germline V gene sequence: CDR1 SEHNR, CDR2 FQNEAQ (reference sequence). The germline V and J ends were trimmed by 1 base and 3 bases, with 12 bases remaining between them.

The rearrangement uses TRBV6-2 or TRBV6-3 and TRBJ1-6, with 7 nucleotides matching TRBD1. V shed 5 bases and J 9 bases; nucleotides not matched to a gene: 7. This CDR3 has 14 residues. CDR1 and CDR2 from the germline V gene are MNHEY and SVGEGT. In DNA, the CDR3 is TGTGCCAGCAGTCAAGACAGGGCTCCTTCACCCCTCCACTTT. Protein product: CASSQDRAPSPLHF.

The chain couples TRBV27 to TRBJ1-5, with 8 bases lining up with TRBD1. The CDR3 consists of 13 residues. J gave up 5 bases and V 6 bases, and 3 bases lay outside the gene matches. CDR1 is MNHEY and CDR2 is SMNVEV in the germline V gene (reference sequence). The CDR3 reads CASRGQVDQPQHF. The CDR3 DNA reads TGTGCCAGCAGGGGACAGGTGGATCAGCCCCAGCATTTT.

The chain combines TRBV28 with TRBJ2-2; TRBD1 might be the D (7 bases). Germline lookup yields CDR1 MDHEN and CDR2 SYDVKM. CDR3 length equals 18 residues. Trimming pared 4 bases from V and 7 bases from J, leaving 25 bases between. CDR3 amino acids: CASSSDPNLRGDGGELFF. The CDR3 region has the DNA TGTGCCAGCAGTTCCGACCCCAATCTCAGGGGGGATGGCGGGGAGCTGTTTTTT.

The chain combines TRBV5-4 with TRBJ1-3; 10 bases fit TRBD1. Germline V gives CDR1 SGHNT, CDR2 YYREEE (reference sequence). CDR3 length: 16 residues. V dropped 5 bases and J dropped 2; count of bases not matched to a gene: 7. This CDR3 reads CASRKLGTGAGNTIYF. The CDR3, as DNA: TGTGCCAGCAGGAAACTAGGGACAGGGGCTGGAAACACCATATATTTT.

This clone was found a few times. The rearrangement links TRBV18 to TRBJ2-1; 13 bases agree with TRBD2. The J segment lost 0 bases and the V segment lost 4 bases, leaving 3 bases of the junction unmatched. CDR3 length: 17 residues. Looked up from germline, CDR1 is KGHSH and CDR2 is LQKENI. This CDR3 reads CASSLRTSGSSYNEQFF. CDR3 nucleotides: TGTGCCAGCTCACTACGGACTAGCGGGAGCTCCTACAATGAGCAGTTCTTC. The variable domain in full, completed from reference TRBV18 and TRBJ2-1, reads NAGVMQNPRHLVRRRGQEARLRCSPMKGHSHVYWYRQLPEEGLKFMVYLQKENIIDESGMPKERFSAEFPKEGPSILRIQQVVRGDSAAYFCASSLRTSGSSYNEQFFGPGTRLTVL.

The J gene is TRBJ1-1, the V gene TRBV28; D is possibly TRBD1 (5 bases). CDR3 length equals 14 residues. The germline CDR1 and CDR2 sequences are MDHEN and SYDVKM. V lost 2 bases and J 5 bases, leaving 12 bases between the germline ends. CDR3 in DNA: TGTGCCAGCAGTTTAGGAGACAGAGGAACTGAAGCTTTCTTT. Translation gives CASSLGDRGTEAFF. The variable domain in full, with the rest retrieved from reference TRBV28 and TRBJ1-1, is DVKVTQSSRYLVKRTGEKVFLECVQDMDHENMFWYRQDPGLGLRLIYFSYDVKMKEKGDIPEGYSVSREKKERFSLILESASTNQTSMYLCASSLGDRGTEAFFGQGTRLTVV.

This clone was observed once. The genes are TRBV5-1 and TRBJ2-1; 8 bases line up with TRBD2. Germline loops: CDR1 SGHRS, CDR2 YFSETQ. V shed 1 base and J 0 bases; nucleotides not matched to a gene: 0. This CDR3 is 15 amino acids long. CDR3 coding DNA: TGCGCCAGCAGCTTGAGCGGGAGCTCCTACAATGAGCAGTTCTTC. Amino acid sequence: CASSLSGSSYNEQFF.

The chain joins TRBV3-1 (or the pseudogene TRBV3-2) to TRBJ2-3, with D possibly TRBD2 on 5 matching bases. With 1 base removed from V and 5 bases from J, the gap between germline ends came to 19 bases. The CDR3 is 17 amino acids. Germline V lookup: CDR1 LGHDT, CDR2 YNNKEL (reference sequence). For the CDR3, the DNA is TGTGCCAGCAGCCAAGTCGGCCGAGCGGCCCCCGAAGATACGCAGTATTTT. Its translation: CASSQVGRAAPEDTQYF.

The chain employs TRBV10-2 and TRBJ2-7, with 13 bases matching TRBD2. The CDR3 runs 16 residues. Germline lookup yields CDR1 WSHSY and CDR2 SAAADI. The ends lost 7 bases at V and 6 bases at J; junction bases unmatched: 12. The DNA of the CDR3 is TGCGCCAGCACTACTAGCGGGAGGGTAGGTTTGGGCGAGCAGTACTTC. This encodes CASTTSGRVGLGEQYF.